This TCR beta chain is from a study of cytomegalovirus exposure and HLA in healthy donors. Findings of the study overall: TCR beta V- and J-gene trimming was later associated with a missense DCLRE1C variant. Donors were assumed by presence/absence analyses to have roughly uniform sequencing depth. It was reportedly the case that the classifier diagnosed cytomegalovirus status with high specificity and sensitivity. Among CMV-associated TCR beta chains, most appeared HLA-restricted in a later analysis.

The CDR3 is 15 residues long. V was clipped by 0 bases and J by 1 base, with 7 bases between them. Germline V lookup: CDR1 MNHEY, CDR2 SMNVEV (reference sequence). As regards this clone: Its antigen is still unknown.

PCR employed 60 Vbeta and 13 Jbeta primers. The assay was immunoSEQ multiplex PCR, and TCRdb's table has in-frame clones only and misses some. The table includes some 150,000 clones, approximately 74% detected once. This clonotype was sampled from a woman in her twenties or thirties in good health and CMV-seronegative. The sequencing input was PBMCs. The chain links TRBV27 to TRBJ1-5; D gene ambiguous. CDR3 DNA: TGTGCCAGCAGTTTATCCTCCCTGAGCAATCAGCCCCAGCATTTT. Translated: CASSLSSLSNQPQHF.